This TCR beta chain emerged from a study of shared clonotypes between healthy human individuals. Every subset's genomic DNA went evenly onto several immunoSEQ plates. Template for every sorted-subset replicate PCR totaled around 200 ng DNA, roughly 30,000 T cell genomes. Assay: immunoSEQ multiplex PCR; the TCRdb copy retains only in-frame clones and omits some. Here the sample spans about a million clones, about 74% being singletons. Germline values: CDR1 MNHEY, CDR2 SMNVEV (reference sequence). Trimming removed 0 bases from V and 1 base from J, with 6 bases in between. The CDR3 length is 14 residues. This clone appeared a single time.

Sequenced: memory CD4+ T cells sorted from blood. As to subset: CD45RA-negative fraction. The chain joins TRBV27 to TRBJ1-1, with D perhaps matching TRBD1 (5 bases). This clonotype was sampled from a man younger than 35 in good health. The CDR3 DNA reads TGTGCCAGCAGTTTATCCAGGGCGAACACTGAAGCTTTCTTT. Its protein product is CASSLSRANTEAFF.